What follows is one TCR beta chain and its context. Antigen: not known. The data are from a study of memory CD4+ T cells and cytomegalovirus serostatus. The CDR3 has 16 amino acids. In the original processing: After removing out-of-frame reads, 2,204,828 distinct TCRbeta sequences remained. The protocol was immunoSEQ multiplex PCR, while the TCRdb copy is restricted to in-frame clones and leaves out a portion. V, J and clone size reflect that table, while D and trimming were determined from the DNA. The table lists around 44,000 clones, about three quarters of them singletons, with roughly 6.7% in the top ten. General study points: Of under 200 reported CMV TCRbeta sequences, around 62 were found in memory CD4+ repertoires.

The sort gate was single viable CD3+CD4+CD8-CD45RO+ cells for memory CD4+ T cells. After thawing, CD4+ T cells were positively selected. This TCR derives from an adult in good health and CMV-seronegative. Sequencing input: memory CD4+ T cells from blood. The V gene is TRBV21-1, the J gene TRBJ2-1; the D call of TRBD1 is as the table states it, not checked on the DNA. TRBV21-1 is designated a pseudogene. CDR3 sequence reads: CASRDPGQGASSEQFF. The CDR3 coding sequence is TGTGCCAGCAGAGATCCGGGACAGGGGGCGTCGAGTGAGCAGTTCTTC.